The clone carrying this T cell receptor (beta chain) was seen more than once but under ten times. Its antigen is not known. The sample is drawn from a study of vaccination and CD4 T cells after COVID-19. An Oncomine TCR Beta short-read assay was used to sequence the DNA from cultured CD4+ T cells. TCRdb re-called the PCR reads with MiXCR, one entry per CDR3 protein. The sample lists more than 2,500 distinct CDR3 sequences; approximately 40% were seen once. Treatment defined: approximately nine-day PBMC culture with coronavirus spike peptide pools or control peptides (ViraFEST assay). Ahead of the COVID-19 pandemic (2011-2018), the CD4+ T cells of the unexposed donor were collected. Sequenced sample: CD4+ T cells from blood, cultured in vitro. The source of this sequence is a human donor in good health.

CDR3 nucleotides: TGTGCCACCCGGCTAAGGGCAGACACCTACGAGCAGTACTTC. Translating gives CATRLRADTYEQYF. The chain is built from TRBV6-1 and TRBJ2-7; D is ambiguous. The germline V and J ends were trimmed by 10 bases and 2 bases, with 18 bases remaining between them. Germline V gives CDR1 MNHNS, CDR2 SASEGT. This CDR3 has 14 amino acids.